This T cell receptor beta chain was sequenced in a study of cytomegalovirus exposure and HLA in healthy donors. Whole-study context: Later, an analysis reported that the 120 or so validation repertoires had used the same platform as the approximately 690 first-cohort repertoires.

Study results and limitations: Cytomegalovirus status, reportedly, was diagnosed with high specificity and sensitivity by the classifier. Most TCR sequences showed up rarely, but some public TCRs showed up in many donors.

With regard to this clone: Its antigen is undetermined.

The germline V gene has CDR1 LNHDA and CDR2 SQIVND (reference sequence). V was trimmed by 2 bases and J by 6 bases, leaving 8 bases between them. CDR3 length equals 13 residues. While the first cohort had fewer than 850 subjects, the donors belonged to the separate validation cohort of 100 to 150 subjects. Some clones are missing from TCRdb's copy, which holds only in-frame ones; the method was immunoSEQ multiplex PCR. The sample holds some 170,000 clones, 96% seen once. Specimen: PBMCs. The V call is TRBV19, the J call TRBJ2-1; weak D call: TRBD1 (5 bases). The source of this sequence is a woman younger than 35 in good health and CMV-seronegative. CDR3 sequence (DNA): TGTGCCAGTAGTATATCAGGGATCAATGAGCAGTTCTTC. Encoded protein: CASSISGINEQFF.